The sequence of this T cell receptor (beta chain) was determined in a study of T cells expressing NK-cell markers. Beta-chain TCR cDNA was generated via 5'RACE template switching with UMIs. TCRdb re-called the 5' RACE reads; every CDR3 protein appears as one record, without DNA. The table counts around 550,000 distinct CDR3 sequences; 3% to 4.5% lies in the top ten. The germline V gene encodes CDR1 KGHDR and CDR2 SFDVKD. CDR3 length: 14 amino acids. This rearrangement joins TRBV24-1 to TRBJ2-5; TCRdb's D call of TRBD1 is untestable without DNA. The receptor's source is a man aged 18 to 29 in good health. The specimen was blood T cells: a sorted CD56 or NKG2C T cell subset, CD4+ or CD8+ T cells, or bulk PBMC T cells (not recorded which). The CDR3 sequence is CATSDLGAIETQYF.